Described below is a single TCR beta chain sequence and its context. The data originate from a study of blood T cell repertoires in COVID-19. Study summary: From the United States, Italy and Spain came samples of acute and convalescent COVID-19. PBMCs, B-cell-depleted T cells, or T cells were the source of the cDNA or gDNA that made up the material.

Per the original data handling: Cell counts per sample came from amplifying reference gene primers. TCRdb's copy holds only in-frame clones and misses some; the assay was immunoSEQ multiplex PCR. V and J calls and clone size are given by that table; D and trimming were obtained from the DNA. The sample lists 250,000 to 350,000 clones; around 92% were seen once. CDR3 size: 18 residues. V shed 4 bases and J 6 bases; nucleotides not matched to a gene: 16. Germline values: CDR1 SGHNT, CDR2 YYREEE (reference sequence). Sequencing was carried out using peripheral blood. V gene TRBV5-4 combines with J gene TRBJ2-3, with TRBD1 identical over 11 bases. The receptor's source is a man younger than 35 who had recovered from COVID-19. The CDR3 DNA reads as TGTGCCAGCAGCCCGAGTCCCGGGACAGGGGGATTCACGGATACGCAGTATTTT. Amino acids: CASSPSPGTGGFTDTQYF.